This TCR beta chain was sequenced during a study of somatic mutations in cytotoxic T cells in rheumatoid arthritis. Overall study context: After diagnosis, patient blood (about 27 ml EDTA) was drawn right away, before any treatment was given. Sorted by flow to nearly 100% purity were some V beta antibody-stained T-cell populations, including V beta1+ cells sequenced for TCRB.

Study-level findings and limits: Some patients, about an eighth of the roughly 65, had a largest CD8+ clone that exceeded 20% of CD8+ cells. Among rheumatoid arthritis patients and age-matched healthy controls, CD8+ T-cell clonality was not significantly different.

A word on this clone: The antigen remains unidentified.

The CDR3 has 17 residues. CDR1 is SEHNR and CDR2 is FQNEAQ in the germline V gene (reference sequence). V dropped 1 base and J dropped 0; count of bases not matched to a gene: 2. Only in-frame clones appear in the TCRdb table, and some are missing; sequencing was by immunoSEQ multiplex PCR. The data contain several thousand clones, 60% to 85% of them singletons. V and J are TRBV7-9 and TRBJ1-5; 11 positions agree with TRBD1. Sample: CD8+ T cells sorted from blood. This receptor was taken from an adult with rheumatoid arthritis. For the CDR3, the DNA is TGTGCCAGCAGCTTAGGGACAGGGGGCGTTAGCAATCAGCCCCAGCATTTT. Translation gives CASSLGTGGVSNQPQHF.